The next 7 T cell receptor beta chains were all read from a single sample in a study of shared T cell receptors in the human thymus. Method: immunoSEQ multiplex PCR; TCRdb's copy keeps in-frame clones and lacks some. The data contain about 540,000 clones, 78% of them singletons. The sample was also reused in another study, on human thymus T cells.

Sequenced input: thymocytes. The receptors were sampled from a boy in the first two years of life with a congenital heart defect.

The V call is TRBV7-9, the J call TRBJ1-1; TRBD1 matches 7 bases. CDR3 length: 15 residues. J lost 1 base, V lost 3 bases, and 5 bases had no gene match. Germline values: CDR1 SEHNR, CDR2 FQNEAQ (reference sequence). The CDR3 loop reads CASSLGGQTNTEAFF. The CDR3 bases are TGTGCCAGCAGCTTGGGGGGACAGACGAACACTGAAGCTTTCTTT.

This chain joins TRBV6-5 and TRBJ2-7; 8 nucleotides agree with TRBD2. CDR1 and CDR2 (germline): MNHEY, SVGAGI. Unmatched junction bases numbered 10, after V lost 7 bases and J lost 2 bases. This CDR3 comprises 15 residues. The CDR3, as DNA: TGTGCCAGCAAAACTCAGGCGGGAGGCGCCTACGAGCAGTACTTC. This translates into CASKTQAGGAYEQYF.

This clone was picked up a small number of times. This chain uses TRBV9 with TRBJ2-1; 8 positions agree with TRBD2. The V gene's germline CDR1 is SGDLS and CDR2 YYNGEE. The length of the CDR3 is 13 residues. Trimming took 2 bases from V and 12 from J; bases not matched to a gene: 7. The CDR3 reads CASSVRLAGVQFF. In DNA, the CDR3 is TGTGCCAGCAGCGTTCGCCTAGCGGGCGTGCAGTTCTTC.

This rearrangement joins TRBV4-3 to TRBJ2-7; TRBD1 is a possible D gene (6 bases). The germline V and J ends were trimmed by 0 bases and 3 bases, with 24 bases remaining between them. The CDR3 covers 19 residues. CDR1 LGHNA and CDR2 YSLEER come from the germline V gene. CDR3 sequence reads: CASSQDLRTAVWGHYEQYF. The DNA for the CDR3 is TGCGCCAGCAGCCAAGATCTAAGGACAGCCGTGTGGGGCCACTACGAGCAGTACTTC.

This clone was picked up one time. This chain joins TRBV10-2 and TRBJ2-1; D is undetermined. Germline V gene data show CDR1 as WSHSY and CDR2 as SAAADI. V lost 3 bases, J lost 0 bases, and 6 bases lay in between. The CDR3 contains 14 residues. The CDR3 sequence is CASSDLRSYNEQFF. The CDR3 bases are TGCGCCAGCAGTGATCTCCGCTCCTACAATGAGCAGTTCTTC.

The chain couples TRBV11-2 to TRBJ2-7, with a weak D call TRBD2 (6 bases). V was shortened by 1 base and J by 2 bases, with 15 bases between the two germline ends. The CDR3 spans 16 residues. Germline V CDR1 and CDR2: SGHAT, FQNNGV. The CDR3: CASSLVASGPTYEQYF. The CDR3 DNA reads TGTGCCAGCAGCTTAGTTGCGAGCGGGCCAACCTACGAGCAGTACTTC.

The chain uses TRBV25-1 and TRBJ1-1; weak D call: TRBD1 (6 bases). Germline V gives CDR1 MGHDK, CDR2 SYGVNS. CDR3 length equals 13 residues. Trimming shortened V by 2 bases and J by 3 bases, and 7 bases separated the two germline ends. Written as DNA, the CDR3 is TGTGCCAGCAGTGAAAGGACAGACACTGAAGCTTTCTTT. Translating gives CASSERTDTEAFF.